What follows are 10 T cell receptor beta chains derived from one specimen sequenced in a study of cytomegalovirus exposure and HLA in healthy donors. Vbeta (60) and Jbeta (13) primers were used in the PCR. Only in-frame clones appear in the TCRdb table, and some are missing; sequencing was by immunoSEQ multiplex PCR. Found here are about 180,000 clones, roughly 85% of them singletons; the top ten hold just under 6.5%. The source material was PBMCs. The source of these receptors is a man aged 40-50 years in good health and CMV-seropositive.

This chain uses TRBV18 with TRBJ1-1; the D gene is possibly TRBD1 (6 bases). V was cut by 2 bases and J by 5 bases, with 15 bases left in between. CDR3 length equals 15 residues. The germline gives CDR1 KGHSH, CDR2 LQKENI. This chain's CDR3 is CASSPGAGAMTEAFF. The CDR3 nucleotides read TGTGCCAGCTCACCAGGGGCGGGGGCGATGACTGAAGCTTTCTTT.

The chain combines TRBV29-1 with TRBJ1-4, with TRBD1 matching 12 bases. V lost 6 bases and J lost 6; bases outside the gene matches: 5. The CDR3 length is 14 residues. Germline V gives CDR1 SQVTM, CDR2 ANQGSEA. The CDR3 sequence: CSVAGDRGHEKLFF. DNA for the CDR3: TGCAGCGTCGCGGGGGACAGGGGGCATGAAAAACTGTTTTTT.

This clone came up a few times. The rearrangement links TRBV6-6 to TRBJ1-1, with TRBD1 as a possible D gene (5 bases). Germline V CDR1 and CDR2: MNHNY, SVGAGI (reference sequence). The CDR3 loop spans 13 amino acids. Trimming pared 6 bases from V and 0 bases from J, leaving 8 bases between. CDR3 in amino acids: CASSRTLNTEAFF. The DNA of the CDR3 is TGTGCCAGCAGCCGGACATTGAACACTGAAGCTTTCTTT.

The CDR3 reads CASGGNGDEQYF. Here the CDR3 DNA reads TGTGCCAGCGGAGGGAATGGCGACGAGCAGTACTTC. V usage is TRBV2 and J usage is TRBJ2-7, with D possibly being TRBD2 (6 bases). V was cut by 8 bases and J by 5 bases, with 13 bases left in between. This CDR3 region has 12 residues. Germline CDR1 and CDR2: SNHLY and FYNNEI.

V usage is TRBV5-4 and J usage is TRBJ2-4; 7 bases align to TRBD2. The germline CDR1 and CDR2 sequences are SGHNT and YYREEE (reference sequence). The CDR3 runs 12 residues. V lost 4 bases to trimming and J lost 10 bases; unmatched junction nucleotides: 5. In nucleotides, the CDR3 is TGTGCCAGCAGCGCCACTAGCGAGATTCAGTACTTC. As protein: CASSATSEIQYF.

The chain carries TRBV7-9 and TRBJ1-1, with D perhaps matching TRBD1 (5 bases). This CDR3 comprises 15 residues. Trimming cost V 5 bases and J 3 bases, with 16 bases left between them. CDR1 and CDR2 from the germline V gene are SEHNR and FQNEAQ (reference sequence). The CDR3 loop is CASSPWGGGDTEAFF. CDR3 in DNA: TGTGCCAGCAGCCCATGGGGCGGAGGGGACACTGAAGCTTTCTTT.

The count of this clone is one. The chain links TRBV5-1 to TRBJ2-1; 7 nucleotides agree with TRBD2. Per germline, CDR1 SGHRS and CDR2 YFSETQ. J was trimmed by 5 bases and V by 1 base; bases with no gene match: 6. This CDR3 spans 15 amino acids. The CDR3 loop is CASSLSGEGHNEQFF. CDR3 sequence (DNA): TGCGCCAGCAGCTTGTCGGGGGAGGGCCACAATGAGCAGTTCTTC.

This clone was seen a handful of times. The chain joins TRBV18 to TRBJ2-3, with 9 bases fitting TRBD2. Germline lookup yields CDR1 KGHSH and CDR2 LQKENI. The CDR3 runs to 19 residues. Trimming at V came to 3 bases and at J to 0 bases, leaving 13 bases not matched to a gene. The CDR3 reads CASSPLILASGTSTDTQYF. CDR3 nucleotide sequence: TGTGCCAGCTCACCTCTCATTCTGGCTAGCGGGACAAGCACAGATACGCAGTATTTT.

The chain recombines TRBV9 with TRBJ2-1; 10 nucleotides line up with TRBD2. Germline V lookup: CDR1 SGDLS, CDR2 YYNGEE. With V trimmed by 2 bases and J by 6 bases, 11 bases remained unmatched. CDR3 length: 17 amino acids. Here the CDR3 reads CASSVGLATRKANEQFF. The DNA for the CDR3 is TGTGCCAGCAGCGTGGGACTAGCGACCCGTAAAGCCAATGAGCAGTTCTTC. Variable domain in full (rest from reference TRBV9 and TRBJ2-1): DSGVTQTPKHLITATGQRVTLRCSPRSGDLSVYWYQQSLDQGLQFLIQYYNGEERAKGNILERFSAQQFPDLHSELNLSSLELGDSALYFCASSVGLATRKANEQFFGPGTRLTVL.

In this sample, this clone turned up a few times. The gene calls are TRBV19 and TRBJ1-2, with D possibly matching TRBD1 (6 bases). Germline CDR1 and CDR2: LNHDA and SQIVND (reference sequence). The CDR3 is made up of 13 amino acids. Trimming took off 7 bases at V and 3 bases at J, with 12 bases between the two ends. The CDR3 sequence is CASTHRAYYGYTF. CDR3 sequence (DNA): TGTGCCAGTACGCACAGGGCCTACTATGGCTACACCTTC.